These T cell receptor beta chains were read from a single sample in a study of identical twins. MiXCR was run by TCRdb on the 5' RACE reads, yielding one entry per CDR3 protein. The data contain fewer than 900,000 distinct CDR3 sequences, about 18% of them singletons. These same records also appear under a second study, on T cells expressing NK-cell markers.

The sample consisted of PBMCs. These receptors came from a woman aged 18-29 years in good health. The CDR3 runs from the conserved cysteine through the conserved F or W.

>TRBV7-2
CASSFAGYGDTQYF
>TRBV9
CASSVAGGLEGTDTQYF
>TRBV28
CASSLGLAGVRYNEQFF
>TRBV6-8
CASSYPIRGKQFF
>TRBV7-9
CASSSLPSLAGRETQYF
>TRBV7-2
CASSSRVRSYEQYF
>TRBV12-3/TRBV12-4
CASSHKKGDRMNTEAFF
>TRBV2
CASRGSAGVYEQYF
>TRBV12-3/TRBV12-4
CASSLEEEQYF
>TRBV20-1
CSAILAGGPYNEQFF
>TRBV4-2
CASSQRLASYEQYF
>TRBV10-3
CAISESRHEQYF
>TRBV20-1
CSARGVENTGELFF
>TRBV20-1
CSARDFGLAGGDTQYF
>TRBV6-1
CASSREGGSSYNEQFF
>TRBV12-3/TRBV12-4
CASSPFSGKTDTQYF
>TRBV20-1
CSARETTGFDSPLHF
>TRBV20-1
CSVIGGGEGYQETQYF
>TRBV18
CASSPVSSGGSTNTQYF
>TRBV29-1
CSVRQYQETQYF
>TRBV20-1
CSARWQGYGYTF
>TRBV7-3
CASSLETYTEAFF
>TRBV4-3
CASSLSGISSTDTQYF
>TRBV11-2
CASSFPSSSSYNEQFF
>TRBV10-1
CASRPGLGWEEQFF
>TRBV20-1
CSASSRTGAYTDTQYF
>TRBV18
CASSTGRVGQPQHF
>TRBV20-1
CSAPGGVGAETQYF
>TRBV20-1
CSAGASSYNEQFF
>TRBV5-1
CASSLWGQGDDEQFF
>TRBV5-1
CASSCSKGTSGSDLYEQYF
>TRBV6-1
CASSLHTQGPGIQYF
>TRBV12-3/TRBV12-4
CASSLKEGDPGNEQFF
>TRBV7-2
CASSLGSPSSYNEQFF
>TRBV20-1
CSARDTGTGQRSGANVLTF
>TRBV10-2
CASSESGVWQPQHF
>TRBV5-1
CASSLDYRTSGFTDTQYF
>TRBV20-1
CSAIYSGREQYF
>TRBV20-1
CSAPRSGGYNEQFF
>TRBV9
CASSETGQRTGELFF
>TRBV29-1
CSVASGRADRELFF
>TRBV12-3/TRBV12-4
CASSLGGPVNQPQHF
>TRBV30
CAWSNVYNEQFF
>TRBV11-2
CASAWRPETQYF
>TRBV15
CATSMGKEDTQYF
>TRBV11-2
CASSILQGTEQFF
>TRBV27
CASSPPGTVYNEQFF
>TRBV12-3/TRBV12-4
CASTHGQNTEAFF
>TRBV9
CASSPNGRGVGTGELFF
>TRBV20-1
CSASSLTSHYEKLFF
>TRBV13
CASSYPGLDGPDTQYF